Sequencing of this TCR beta chain was carried out in a study of Graves' ophthalmopathy and Graves' hyperthyroidism. Study-level findings and limits: A 13-signature model separated ophthalmopathy from stable hyperthyroidism, reaching about 91% sensitivity and about 81% specificity cross-validated.

Amplification of TCR beta CDR3 regions used RNA transcripts. RT-PCR with HTBI primers came first, then second-round multiplex PCR. TCRdb processed the multiplex PCR reads anew with MiXCR; each CDR3 protein has one entry. The sample carries almost 40,000 distinct CDR3 sequences, about half recorded once. Ineligible for inclusion were patients with other autoimmune diseases, uncontrolled infections, pregnancy or lactation. Germline-derived CDR1 and CDR2 are SGDLS and YYNGEE. The CDR3 has 14 residues. To note about this clonotype: Its antigen is not known. Germline is not matched at one junction end, which may reflect a read error.

The sample was peripheral blood. This receptor was obtained from an adult woman with stable Graves' hyperthyroidism. The rearrangement links TRBV9 to TRBJ1-1; D unresolved. The CDR3 reads CAGSPYPGDTEAFF. The CDR3 nucleotides read TGTGCCGGCAGCCCATACCCGGGAGACACTGAGGCTTTCTTT.